The clone carrying this TCR beta chain was detected once. Its antigen is currently unknown. Time point reported: week 47, end of study. Each dose delivered 300 ug of mutant IDH1 20-mer peptide subcutaneously with imiquimod. From germline, CDR1 is SGHTA and CDR2 FQGNSA. CDR3 length: 13 residues. Trimming removed 3 bases from V and 6 bases from J, with 9 bases in between. Clones were read by immunoSEQ multiplex PCR, and TCRdb kept only the in-frame ones, dropping some. The sample lists tens of thousands of clones, approximately 84% occurring once. This entry is derived from a study of a mutant IDH1 vaccine in newly diagnosed glioma. Study overall: Vaccine administration was initiated 4-6 weeks following radiotherapy alone, or with temozolomide cycles.

The chain couples TRBV7-2 to TRBJ2-1; TRBD2 might be the D (6 bases). The sample here was PBMCs, taken from a glioma patient whose treatment included an IDH1 peptide vaccine. The sequence came from a woman in her twenties or thirties with glioma. Some clones in this sample may be carry-over from other donors' samples. CDR3 protein: CASSFGTLNEQFF. CDR3 sequence (DNA): TGTGCCAGCAGCTTCGGGACTCTCAATGAGCAGTTCTTC. Using reference TRBV7-2 and TRBJ2-1 for the parts outside the CDR3, the full variable domain is GAGVSQSPSNKVTEKGKDVELRCDPISGHTALYWYRQSLGQGLEFLIYFQGNSAPDKSGLPSDRFSAERTGGSVSTLTIQRTQQEDSAVYLCASSFGTLNEQFFGPGTRLTVL.